The rows below give T cell receptor beta chains drawn from one sample of a study of cytomegalovirus exposure and HLA in healthy donors. Data came from immunoSEQ multiplex PCR; TCRdb stores just in-frame clones and leaves some out. The table records 75,000 to 90,000 clones, around 66% of them present only once. Sequences were obtained from PBMCs. The receptors stem from a woman between 35 and 50 years old in good health and CMV-seropositive. Both conserved end residues are part of each CDR3. Each record gives: J gene, V gene, CDR3 length, D gene, clone size, CDR3 DNA, CDR3 protein. A D gene is named only where the DNA matches it firmly. Size is stated for part of the rows, as once, few or many counts, or as a class when the clone is expanded.

>TRBJ1-2|TRBV6-5|14|NA|few
TGTGCCAGCAGTTACGGAGGGGATAACTATGGCTACACCTTC
CASSYGGDNYGYTF
>TRBJ1-1|TRBV7-2|14|TRBD1|NA
TGTGCCAGTCATAAGGACAGGGGAAGTACTGAAGCTTTCTTT
CASHKDRGSTEAFF
>TRBJ2-7|TRBV5-1|15|TRBD1|few
TGCGCCAGCACTCTACTGGACAGGGAGGCCGGGGAGCAGTACTTC
CASTLLDREAGEQYF
>TRBJ1-5|TRBV2|13|NA|NA
TGTGCCAGCAGTGCACAGGGACGACAGCCCCAGCATTTT
CASSAQGRQPQHF
>TRBJ1-5|TRBV10-3|16|TRBD1|NA
TGTGCCATCAGTGAGGGGTCAGGGGGCGACAACCAGCCCCAGCATTTT
CAISEGSGGDNQPQHF
>TRBJ2-7|TRBV2|14|TRBD1|NA
TGTGCCAGCAAGCCCGGGACAGCGGATTCCGAGCAGTACTTC
CASKPGTADSEQYF
>TRBJ1-5|TRBV7-2|15|NA|NA
TGTGCCAGCAGCTCGTCCTCATCGGGGAATCAGCCCCAGCATTTT
CASSSSSSGNQPQHF
>TRBJ2-3|TRBV10-1|15|TRBD2|NA
TGCGCCAGTACGCCGGGAGGGGACCTCCCAGATACGCAGTATTTT
CASTPGGDLPDTQYF
>TRBJ2-1|TRBV4-3|15|NA|few
TGCGCCAGCAGCCAAGTTGTGACAGACTACAATGAGCAGTTCTTC
CASSQVVTDYNEQFF
>TRBJ2-2|TRBV7-6|17|NA|NA
TGTGCCAGCAGCCGTTTGGAGGGGGCAGCGAACACCGGGGAGCTGTTTTTT
CASSRLEGAANTGELFF
>TRBJ2-7|TRBV27|14|NA|NA
TGTGCCAGCAGTTCAGCGGGACATTCCTACGAGCAGTACTTC
CASSSAGHSYEQYF
>TRBJ2-2|TRBV28|15|NA|NA
TGTGCCAGCAGGGACCCGGGACTCTACACCGGGGAGCTGTTTTTT
CASRDPGLYTGELFF
>TRBJ2-3|TRBV4-3|16|TRBD2|few
TGCGCCAGCAGCCAAGATCCCCTAGCGGGTTCAGATACGCAGTATTTT
CASSQDPLAGSDTQYF
>TRBJ1-2|TRBV27|15|NA|NA
TGTGCCAGCAGGTTACGTCAGGGGAGTTACTATGGCTACACCTTC
CASRLRQGSYYGYTF
>TRBJ2-4|TRBV6-5|15|TRBD2|few
TGTGCCAGCAGTAGCTCGGGGGGGGCCAAAAACATTCAGTACTTC
CASSSSGGAKNIQYF
>TRBJ2-7|TRBV7-5|15|NA|NA
TGTGCCAGAAGCCCCGGGACATATTCTTCCTACGAGCAGTACTTC
CARSPGTYSSYEQYF
>TRBJ1-1|TRBV30|16|NA|NA
TGTGCCTGGAGTGAGGGGTGGACGGGAGGGGGCACTGAAGCTTTCTTT
CAWSEGWTGGGTEAFF
>TRBJ1-1|TRBV5-1|16|NA|few
TGCGCCAGCAGCTTGGCCCTGGGACACGCGAACACTGAAGCTTTCTTT
CASSLALGHANTEAFF
>TRBJ2-7|TRBV5-1|13|TRBD2|NA
TGCGCCAGCAGTACCGAACTAGCGAGCGAGCAGTACTTC
CASSTELASEQYF
>TRBJ1-3|TRBV28|14|TRBD1|NA
TGTGCCAGCAGTCCCGGACAGGGGTGGGACACCATATATTTT
CASSPGQGWDTIYF
>TRBJ1-1|TRBV28|13|TRBD1|NA
TGTGCCAGCAGACGGACAGGGAACACTGAAGCTTTCTTT
CASRRTGNTEAFF
>TRBJ1-5|TRBV19|14|TRBD1|NA
TGTGCCAGTAGTAGACAGGGGGAAGGACAGCCCCAGCATTTT
CASSRQGEGQPQHF
>TRBJ2-7|TRBV12-5|12|NA|NA
TGTGCTAGTGGTTTCCGACTGGACGAGCAGTACTTC
CASGFRLDEQYF
>TRBJ2-3|TRBV19|15|NA|once
TGTGCCAGTAGTAAACGGGACTCCAACACAGATACGCAGTATTTT
CASSKRDSNTDTQYF
>TRBJ2-2|TRBV25-1|13|NA|NA
TGTGCCAGCAGCCTGACAGATACCGGGGAGCTGTTTTTT
CASSLTDTGELFF
>TRBJ1-3|TRBV5-1|15|NA|NA
TGCGCCAGCAGCTTGGATGGAGGCTCTGGAAACACCATATATTTT
CASSLDGGSGNTIYF
>TRBJ2-1|TRBV9|13|NA|NA
TGTGCCAGCAGCGTAACGGGTTCAGGGGAGCAGTTCTTC
CASSVTGSGEQFF
>TRBJ2-7|TRBV28|15|NA|few
TGTGCCAGCAGTTTACAGGTTCGGGTTGAGACGGGGAAGTACTTC
CASSLQVRVETGKYF
>TRBJ1-1|TRBV4-1|15|TRBD1|few
TGCGCCAGCAGGAGGACAGGCCTTAGGAACACTGAAGCTTTCTTT
CASRRTGLRNTEAFF
>TRBJ2-7|TRBV14|14|TRBD2|NA
TGTGCCAGCAGCCACGGGACTAGCGGGAACAAGCAGTACTTC
CASSHGTSGNKQYF
>TRBJ1-2|TRBV7-2|15|TRBD1|NA
TGTGCCAGCAGCCAAAGACAGGGGATCGACTATGGCTACACCTTC
CASSQRQGIDYGYTF
>TRBJ2-1|TRBV15|15|NA|NA
TGTGCCACCAGCAGAGTGCGGGACTCCCGAAGTGAGCAGTTCTTC
CATSRVRDSRSEQFF
>TRBJ2-5|TRBV7-9|16|NA|few
TGTGCCAGCAGCTTAGAGGGGGCGGGGCCATGGGAGACCCAGTACTTC
CASSLEGAGPWETQYF
>TRBJ2-7|TRBV6-5|15|TRBD1|NA
TGTGCCAGCAGTCCCGGACAGGGGGCTTGGTACGAGCAGTACTTC
CASSPGQGAWYEQYF
>TRBJ1-2|TRBV4-2|11|NA|few
TGTGCCAGCAGCCAAGAGGGCGGCTACACCTTC
CASSQEGGYTF
>TRBJ1-2|TRBV5-5|14|NA|few
TGTGCCAGCAGCTTGAGCGACGGTCTCTATGGCTACACCTTC
CASSLSDGLYGYTF
>TRBJ2-2|TRBV7-2|16|NA|NA
TGTGCCAGCAGCCGGAGTAGGGGGTTAGAGACCGGGGAGCTGTTTTTT
CASSRSRGLETGELFF
>TRBJ2-3|TRBV7-9|15|TRBD1|NA
TGTGCCAGCAGCCAGGGACAGTGGGACACAGATACGCAGTATTTT
CASSQGQWDTDTQYF
>TRBJ2-7|TRBV7-8|15|TRBD2|NA
TGTGCCAGCAGCTTAGCGCGGACTAGAGCATACGAGCAGTACTTC
CASSLARTRAYEQYF
>TRBJ2-2|TRBV11-2|14|NA|few
TGTGCCAGCAGCTTGATCCGCAGCACCGGGGAGCTGTTTTTT
CASSLIRSTGELFF
>TRBJ1-2|TRBV2|18|TRBD1|NA
TGTGCCAGCAGCGGGAACCAAGGGGGGACAGGGCCTAACTATGGCTACACCTTC
CASSGNQGGTGPNYGYTF
>TRBJ1-2|TRBV5-1|13|TRBD1|once
TGCGCCAGCAGCACGGGGACAGGGGATGGCTACACCTTC
CASSTGTGDGYTF
>TRBJ1-4|TRBV5-1|14|NA|NA
TGCGCCAGCAGCTTGTTCCAGGGTGGTGAAAAACTGTTTTTT
CASSLFQGGEKLFF
>TRBJ2-3|TRBV7-2|18|TRBD2|few
TGTGCCAGCAGCTTACACGGGCTAGCGGGAGAGGGAGCAGATACGCAGTATTTT
CASSLHGLAGEGADTQYF
>TRBJ1-1|TRBV28|15|TRBD1|NA
TGTGCCAGCAGTTTAACAGGGGGTAGGAGCACTGAAGCTTTCTTT
CASSLTGGRSTEAFF
>TRBJ1-2|TRBV28|11|NA|NA
TGTGCCAGCAGCCTAAGCTATGGCTACACCTTC
CASSLSYGYTF
>TRBJ2-1|TRBV5-1|15|TRBD2|NA
TGCGCCAGCAGCCTTTATCGACTAGCGGGAGAAGAGCAGTTCTTC
CASSLYRLAGEEQFF
>TRBJ2-2|TRBV7-9|10|NA|NA
TGTGCCAGCAGCCCTGGGGAGCTGTTTTTT
CASSPGELFF
>TRBJ2-3|TRBV9|15|NA|NA
TGTGCCAGCAGCGTAGCCGGGAGTGGACCAGATACGCAGTATTTT
CASSVAGSGPDTQYF
>TRBJ2-7|TRBV7-9|14|NA|NA
TGTGCCAGCAGCTCGGGTAGGAGCTCCTACGAGCAGTACTTC
CASSSGRSSYEQYF
>TRBJ2-1|TRBV4-2|17|NA|few
TGTGCCAGCAGCCAAGTTACGAGCGAGAGACCCTACAATGAGCAGTTCTTC
CASSQVTSERPYNEQFF
>TRBJ1-2|TRBV27|19|TRBD1|NA
TGTGCCAGCAGTTTAGGTGGGGGAGAACAGGGGGCACTAATCGGTGGCTACACCTTC
CASSLGGGEQGALIGGYTF
>TRBJ2-7|TRBV5-1|14|NA|NA
TGCGCCAGCAGCTTTACCGCAGGCTCCTACGAGCAGTACTTC
CASSFTAGSYEQYF
>TRBJ2-1|TRBV10-3|20|NA|NA
TGTGCCATCAGTGATTTCCGGGACACAGGGCCGCTGCTCTCCTACAATGAGCAGTTCTTC
CAISDFRDTGPLLSYNEQFF
>TRBJ2-3|TRBV29-1|14|NA|NA
TGCAGCGAGGTAGACAGCCTGGGTGGCGATACGCAGTATTTT
CSEVDSLGGDTQYF
>TRBJ2-7|TRBV11-2|16|TRBD1|NA
TGTGCCAGCAGCTTCCGATGGGACAGGCCCTCCTACGAGCAGTACTTC
CASSFRWDRPSYEQYF
>TRBJ1-1|TRBV7-6|14|TRBD1|NA
TGTGCCAGCAGCTCGCGACAGGGGCTAACTGAAGCTTTCTTT
CASSSRQGLTEAFF
>TRBJ2-1|TRBV5-8|15|NA|NA
TGTGCCAGCAGCTTGCAAGGGGGCTCCTACAATGAGCAGTTCTTC
CASSLQGGSYNEQFF
>TRBJ2-7|TRBV28|13|TRBD1|NA
TGTGCCAGCAGTCCCGGACAGGGCTACGAGCAGTACTTC
CASSPGQGYEQYF
>TRBJ2-1|TRBV9|16|TRBD2|NA
TGTGCCAGCAGCGACGGACTAGCGGGTTCCTTTTGGGAGCAGTTCTTC
CASSDGLAGSFWEQFF